A single sample is the source of the 3 T cell receptor beta chains below, sequenced in a study of blood T cells in healthy people across ages. The second PCR ran roughly 6 to 12 cycles with a sample-barcoded 5' primer and J-beta primers. TCRdb re-called the 5' RACE reads with MiXCR, one entry per CDR3 protein. The table shows 850,000 to 1,000,000 distinct CDR3 sequences, with roughly half occurring only once. Material: blood. The receptor source for this set is a woman aged 60-70 years in good health.

V usage is TRBV4-1 and J usage is TRBJ1-6; maybe TRBD1 (5 bases). The CDR3 sequence is 14 residues long. Germline lookup yields CDR1 MGHRA and CDR2 YSYEKL. Trimming left V 4 bases short and J 15 bases short, with 19 bases between. This chain's CDR3 is CASSRPNERGILHF. CDR3 DNA sequence: TGCGCCAGCAGCCGCCCGAACGAGCGGGGGATCCTCCACTTT.

The CDR3 DNA follows: TGTGCCAGCACCCCCTTAGCGGGTAGGGAGCAGTACTTC. Translated, it gives CASTPLAGREQYF. The genes are TRBV7-9 and TRBJ2-7; 7 bases agree with TRBD2. This CDR3 contains 13 residues. Germline assignment: CDR1 SEHNR and CDR2 FQNEAQ (reference sequence). Germline trimming cut 7 bases from V and 7 bases from J; bases unmatched to any gene: 10.

About this clonotype: Its ends do not fully match the called genes, so a read error is possible. This chain connects TRBV5-1 to TRBJ2-7; D may be TRBD1 (5 bases). The end of the DNA is better explained by TRBJ2-5, so the J call may be wrong. Germline V gene lookup returns CDR1 SGHRS and CDR2 YFSETQ. CDR3 size: 15 residues. CDR3 coding DNA: TGCGCCAGCAGCTTGGTTCCCAGGGTCCAAGGGACCCAGTACTTC. This translates into CASSLVPRVQGTQYF.